This T cell receptor beta chain came from a study of post-analysis software for immune sequencing data. This CDR3 comprises 14 residues. CDR1 is LGHNA, CDR2 YNFKEQ, per germline. The ends were cut back, 1 base at V and 1 base at J, with 8 bases in the middle. TCR beta cDNA libraries had unique molecular identifiers. TCRdb fed the PCR reads into MiXCR, producing one record per CDR3 protein. This sample has about 160,000 distinct CDR3 sequences; roughly 40% occur once, and the top ten carry about 26%. This clonotype showed up just a few times. The sample here was blood, taken after autologous hematopoietic stem cell transplantation. The chain combines TRBV4-2 with TRBJ2-7; a weak D match, TRBD1 (6 bases). This clonotype originated in a girl aged 10 to 17 with multiple sclerosis. The CDR3 DNA reads as TGTGCCAGCAGCCAAGGAGGGGGTTCCTACGAGCAGTACTTC. It specifies CASSQGGGSYEQYF.